One and the same sample provided the 5 T cell receptor beta chains below, sequenced in a study of neurological immune-mediated disorders. One entry per CDR3 protein, called by TCRdb with MiXCR from the 5' RACE reads. Of roughly 76,000 distinct CDR3 sequences listed, about 3% were seen once; the top ten hold around 5.2%. Sequenced: PBMCs. These receptors all come from a woman aged 50 to 60 with multiple sclerosis.

This clonotype occurred many times. J is TRBJ2-5 and V is TRBV7-9; 13 nucleotides agree with TRBD2. The V gene's germline CDR1 is SEHNR and CDR2 FQNEAQ (reference sequence). V lost 2 bases, J lost 4 bases, and 16 bases stayed unmatched. The CDR3 is 20 amino acids. The CDR3 nucleotides read TGTGCCAGCAGCTTACGCCTCTCAAAGGGGACTAGCGGGAAAGGAGAGACCCAGTACTTC. Translated, it gives CASSLRLSKGTSGKGETQYF.

This clonotype was seen many times. The chain carries TRBV12-3 or TRBV12-4 and TRBJ1-2; TRBD1 matches 7 bases. Unmatched junction bases numbered 6, after V lost 3 bases and J lost 8 bases. This CDR3 is 13 amino acids long. CDR3 in DNA: TGTGCCAGCAGTTTGTTGACAGGGATGGGCTACACCTTC. Protein product: CASSLLTGMGYTF.

Ten or more counts support this clonotype. This chain links TRBV5-1 with TRBJ1-2, with D possibly being TRBD1 (5 bases). CDR3 length: 14 amino acids. With 4 bases removed from V and 7 bases from J, the gap between germline ends came to 17 bases. Germline-derived CDR1 and CDR2 are SGHRS and YFSETQ. DNA for the CDR3: TGCGCCAGCAGCCCGGCCGGAGGGGAGGTTGGCTACACCTTC. Translation: CASSPAGGEVGYTF.

Ten or more counts support this clonotype. The chain is built from TRBV29-1 and TRBJ2-2; 7 positions match TRBD2. The J segment lost 5 bases and the V segment lost 4 bases, leaving 4 bases of the junction unmatched. From germline, CDR1 is SQVTM and CDR2 ANQGSEA. The CDR3 totals 13 residues. CDR3 loop: CSVGASGTGELFF. For the CDR3, the DNA is TGCAGCGTTGGGGCTAGCGGTACCGGGGAGCTGTTTTTT.

This clonotype was picked up many times. The V call is TRBV5-1, the J call TRBJ1-1, with 8 bases fitting TRBD1. V gave up 0 bases and J gave up 6 bases; unmatched junction bases: 10. The CDR3 is 16 residues long. Per germline, CDR1 SGHRS and CDR2 YFSETQ. CDR3 sequence reads: CASSLEGGRGLSEAFF. CDR3 nucleotide sequence: TGCGCCAGCAGCTTGGAGGGGGGCAGGGGGCTTTCTGAAGCTTTCTTT.